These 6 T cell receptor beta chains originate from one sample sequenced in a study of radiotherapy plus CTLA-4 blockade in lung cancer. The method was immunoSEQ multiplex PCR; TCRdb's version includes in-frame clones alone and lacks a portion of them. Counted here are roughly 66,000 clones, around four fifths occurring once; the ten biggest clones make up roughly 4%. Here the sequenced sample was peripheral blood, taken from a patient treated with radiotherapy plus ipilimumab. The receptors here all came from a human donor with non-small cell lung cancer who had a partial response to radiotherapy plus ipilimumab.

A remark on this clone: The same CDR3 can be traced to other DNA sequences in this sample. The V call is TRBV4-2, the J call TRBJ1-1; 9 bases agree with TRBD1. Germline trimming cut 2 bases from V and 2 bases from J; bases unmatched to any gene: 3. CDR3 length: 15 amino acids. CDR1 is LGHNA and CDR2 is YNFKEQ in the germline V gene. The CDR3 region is CASSQPGQGNTEAFF. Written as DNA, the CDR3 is TGTGCCAGCAGCCAACCGGGACAGGGTAACACTGAAGCTTTCTTT.

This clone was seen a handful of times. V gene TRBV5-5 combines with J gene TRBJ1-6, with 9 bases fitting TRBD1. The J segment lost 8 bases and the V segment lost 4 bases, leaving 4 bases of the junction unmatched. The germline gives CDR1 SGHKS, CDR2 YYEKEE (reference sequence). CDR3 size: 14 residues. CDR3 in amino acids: CASSTTGGDSPLHF. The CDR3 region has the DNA TGTGCCAGCAGCACGACAGGGGGGGATTCACCCCTCCACTTT.

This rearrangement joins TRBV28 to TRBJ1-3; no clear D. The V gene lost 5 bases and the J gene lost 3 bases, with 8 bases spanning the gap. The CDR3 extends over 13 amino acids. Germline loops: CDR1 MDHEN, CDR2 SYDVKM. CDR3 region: CASSPGFGNTIYF. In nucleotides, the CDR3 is TGTGCCAGCAGTCCGGGGTTTGGAAACACCATATATTTT.

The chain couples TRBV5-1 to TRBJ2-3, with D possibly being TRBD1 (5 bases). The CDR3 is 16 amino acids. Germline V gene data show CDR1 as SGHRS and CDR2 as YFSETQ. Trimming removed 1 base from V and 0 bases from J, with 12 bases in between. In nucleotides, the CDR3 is TGCGCCAGCAGCTTGATGACAGCCGCTAGCACAGATACGCAGTATTTT. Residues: CASSLMTAASTDTQYF.

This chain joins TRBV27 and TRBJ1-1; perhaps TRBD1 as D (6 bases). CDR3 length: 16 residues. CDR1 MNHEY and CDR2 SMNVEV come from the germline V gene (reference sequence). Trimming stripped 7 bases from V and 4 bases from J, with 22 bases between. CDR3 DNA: TGTGCCAGCACCCAACGCAAAGGCAGGGGAAGCACTGAAGCTTTCTTT. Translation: CASTQRKGRGSTEAFF.

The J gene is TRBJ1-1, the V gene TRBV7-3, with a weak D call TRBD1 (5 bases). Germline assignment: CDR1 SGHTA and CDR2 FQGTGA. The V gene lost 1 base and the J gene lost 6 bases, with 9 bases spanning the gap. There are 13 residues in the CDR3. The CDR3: CASSLSWGAEAFF. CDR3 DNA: TGTGCCAGCAGCTTAAGTTGGGGCGCTGAAGCTTTCTTT.